This TCR beta chain is from a study of T cell responses to AZD1222 COVID-19 vaccine. General observations from the study: Nearly half of spike-specific TCRs reportedly target unmutated variant regions. Only 5 or 6 people who got AZD1222 tested seropositive at baseline.

Produced via immunoSEQ multiplex PCR; TCRdb's table is partial and in-frame only. Here the sample spans 200,000 or so clones, approximately 92% being singletons. A word on this clone: Antigen specificity is unknown.

Trimming cost V 5 bases and J 7 bases; bases outside gene matches: 13. Germline V gene lookup returns CDR1 LNHDA and CDR2 SQIVND (reference sequence). The CDR3 length is 17 residues. The receptor was isolated from an adult in good health. The rearrangement links TRBV19 to TRBJ1-6, with TRBD1 matching over 8 bases. This material consisted of peripheral blood, taken on day 0 of AZD1222 vaccination. The CDR3 sequence: CASSLRGRGRMNSPLHF. In DNA form, the CDR3 reads TGTGCCAGTAGTCTTCGGGGCAGGGGGCGGATGAATTCACCCCTCCACTTT.